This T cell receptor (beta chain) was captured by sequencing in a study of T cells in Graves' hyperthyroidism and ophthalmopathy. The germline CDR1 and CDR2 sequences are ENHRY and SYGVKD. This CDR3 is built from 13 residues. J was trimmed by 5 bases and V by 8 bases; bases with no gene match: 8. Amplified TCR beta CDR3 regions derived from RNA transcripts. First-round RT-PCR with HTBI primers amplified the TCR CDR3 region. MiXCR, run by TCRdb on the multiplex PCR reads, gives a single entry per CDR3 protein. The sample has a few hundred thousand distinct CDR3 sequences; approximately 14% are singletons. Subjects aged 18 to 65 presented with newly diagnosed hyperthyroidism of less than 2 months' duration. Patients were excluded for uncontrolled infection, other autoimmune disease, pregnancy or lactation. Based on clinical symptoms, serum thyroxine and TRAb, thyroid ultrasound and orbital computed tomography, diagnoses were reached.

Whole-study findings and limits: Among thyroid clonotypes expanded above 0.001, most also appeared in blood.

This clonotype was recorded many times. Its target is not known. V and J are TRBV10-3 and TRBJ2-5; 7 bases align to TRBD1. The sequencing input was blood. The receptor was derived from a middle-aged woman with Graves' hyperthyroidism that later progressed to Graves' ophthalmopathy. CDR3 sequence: CAIGTAQVETQYF. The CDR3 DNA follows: TGTGCCATCGGGACAGCTCAAGTGGAGACCCAGTACTTC.